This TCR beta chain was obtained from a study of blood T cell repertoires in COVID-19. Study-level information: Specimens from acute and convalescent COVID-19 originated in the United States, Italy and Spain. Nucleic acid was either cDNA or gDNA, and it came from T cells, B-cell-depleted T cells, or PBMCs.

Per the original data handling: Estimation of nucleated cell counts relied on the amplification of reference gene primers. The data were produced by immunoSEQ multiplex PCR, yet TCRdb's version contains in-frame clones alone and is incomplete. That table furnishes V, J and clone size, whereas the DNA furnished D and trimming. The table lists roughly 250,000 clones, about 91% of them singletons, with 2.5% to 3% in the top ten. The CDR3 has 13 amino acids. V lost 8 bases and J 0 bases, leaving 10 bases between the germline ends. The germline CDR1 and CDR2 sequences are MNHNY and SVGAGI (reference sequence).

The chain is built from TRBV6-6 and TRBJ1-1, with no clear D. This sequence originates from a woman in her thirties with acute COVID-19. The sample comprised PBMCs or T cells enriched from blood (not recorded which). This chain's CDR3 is CASFRLMNTEAFF. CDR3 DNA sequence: TGTGCCAGCTTCCGTTTAATGAACACTGAAGCTTTCTTT.